The rows below give T cell receptor beta chains drawn from one sample of a study of beta chain features in type 1 diabetes. Generated by immunoSEQ multiplex PCR, the TCRdb table keeps only in-frame clones and is missing some. The repertoire consists of some 660,000 clones, with about 14% occurring once and the leading ten covering just under 0.04%. Sample: naive CD4+ T cells from blood. The receptors derive from a man younger than 35 with type 1 diabetes. Both conserved end residues are part of each CDR3. The D gene is left open where the match is weak. Clone size, where shown, is once, few, many, or a class for clones that have expanded.

- TRBJ2-1 TRBV18 - CASSPLARGHNEQFF TGTGCCAGCTCACCACTGGCCAGGGGCCACAATGAGCAGTTCTTC
- TRBJ1-4 TRBV10-3 TRBD1 CAISGQGAGATNEKLFF TGTGCCATCTCTGGACAGGGGGCGGGTGCAACTAATGAAAAACTGTTTTTT
- TRBJ1-5 TRBV5-1 - CASSLAGFQPQHF TGCGCCAGCAGCTTGGCGGGGTTTCAGCCCCAGCATTTT
- TRBJ2-7 TRBV30 - CAWDRNYEQYF TGTGCCTGGGACAGAAACTACGAGCAGTACTTC
- TRBJ2-4 TRBV30 - CAWKAGAKNIQYF TGTGCCTGGAAGGCGGGGGCCAAAAACATTCAGTACTTC
few TRBJ1-2 TRBV7-9 - CASSLVDYYGYTF TGTGCCAGCAGCTTAGTAGACTACTATGGCTACACCTTC
- TRBJ1-1 TRBV30 TRBD1 CAWDRGGTEAFF TGTGCCTGGGACAGGGGCGGCACTGAAGCTTTCTTT
few TRBJ2-4 TRBV29-1 - CSVGGAPKNIQYF TGCAGCGTAGGGGGGGCGCCCAAAAACATTCAGTACTTC
few TRBJ1-6 TRBV5-6 - CASSLGPSPLHF TGTGCCAGCAGCTTGGGCCCTTCGCCCCTCCACTTT
few TRBJ2-3 TRBV6-5 TRBD2 CASSYGRLAGADTQYF TGTGCCAGCAGTTACGGCAGACTAGCGGGGGCAGATACGCAGTATTTT
- TRBJ2-2 TRBV11-2 - CASRPLRSRGTGELFF TGTGCCAGCAGACCCTTACGGTCCCGGGGTACCGGGGAGCTGTTTTTT
- TRBJ1-6 TRBV5-1 - CASSLGFGRNNSPLHF TGCGCCAGCAGCTTGGGTTTCGGCCGTAATAATTCACCCCTCCACTTT
few TRBJ2-2 TRBV12-5 - CASGLEPPGTGELFF TGTGCTAGTGGTTTGGAACCCCCAGGCACCGGGGAGCTGTTTTTT
few TRBJ1-4 TRBV9 TRBD1 CASSLGQGGSANEKLFF TGTGCCAGCAGCCTCGGACAGGGAGGGTCGGCTAATGAAAAACTGTTTTTT
- TRBJ2-3 TRBV14 - CASSQVVVGTQYF TGTGCCAGCAGCCAAGTCGTAGTTGGTACGCAGTATTTT
few TRBJ2-1 TRBV4-2 TRBD2 CASSGPGLAVGKDEQFF TGTGCCAGCAGCGGTCCGGGACTAGCGGTGGGGAAGGATGAGCAGTTCTTC
few TRBJ2-3 TRBV7-9 TRBD1 CASSLWTGGSTDTQYF TGTGCCAGCAGTCTCTGGACAGGGGGGAGCACAGATACGCAGTATTTT
few TRBJ1-4 TRBV30 TRBD1 CAWSVPQGGRKLFF TGTGCCTGGAGTGTACCCCAGGGGGGCCGAAAACTGTTTTTT
few TRBJ2-7 TRBV14 - CASSQDVRNEQYF TGTGCCAGCAGCCAAGACGTCAGGAACGAGCAGTACTTC
- TRBJ1-5 TRBV6-6 - CASRASQPQHF TGTGCCAGCAGGGCGAGCCAGCCCCAGCATTTT
few TRBJ2-3 TRBV5-4 - CASSLGGPTDTQYF TGTGCCAGCAGCTTGGGGGGCCCGACAGATACGCAGTATTTT
few TRBJ2-5 TRBV6-1 TRBD1 CASSEGQGPTQYF TGTGCCAGCAGTGAAGGACAGGGACCGACCCAGTACTTC
few TRBJ2-1 TRBV25-1 - CASSESWGTIYNEQFF TGTGCCAGCAGTGAATCTTGGGGGACCATCTACAATGAGCAGTTCTTC
few TRBJ1-6 TRBV23-1 - CASPTGNNSPLHF TGCGCCAGCCCGACGGGGAATAATTCACCCCTCCACTTT
- TRBJ1-2 TRBV21-1 - CASSKNTEGYGYTF TGTGCCAGCAGCAAAAACACGGAAGGCTATGGCTACACCTTC
- TRBJ1-5 TRBV30 - CAWNDRSNQPQHF TGTGCCTGGAATGACAGGAGCAATCAGCCCCAGCATTTT
few TRBJ1-1 TRBV5-6 - CASSLNWLNTEAFF TGTGCCAGCAGCTTGAACTGGCTGAACACTGAAGCTTTCTTT
- TRBJ2-2 TRBV7-2 TRBD1 CASSWDRRNTGELFF TGTGCCAGCAGCTGGGACAGGAGGAACACCGGGGAGCTGTTTTTT
- TRBJ1-6 TRBV7-9 - CASSLASDSPLHF TGTGCCAGCAGCTTAGCCTCGGACTCACCCCTCCACTTT
- TRBJ2-3 TRBV7-2 - CASSLGGTDTQYF TGTGCCAGCAGCTTGGGAGGCACAGATACGCAGTATTTT
- TRBJ1-1 TRBV30 - CASNRGVSSEAFF TGTGCCTCTAACCGGGGGGTTAGCTCTGAAGCTTTCTTT
few TRBJ2-1 TRBV7-2 TRBD1 CASQGANNEQFF TGTGCCAGCCAGGGGGCTAACAATGAGCAGTTCTTC
- TRBJ1-5 TRBV30 - CAWSADSNQPQHF TGTGCCTGGAGCGCAGATAGCAATCAGCCCCAGCATTTT
few TRBJ2-7 TRBV7-9 - CASSLVGSHEQYF TGTGCCAGCAGCTTAGTAGGGTCCCACGAGCAGTACTTC
- TRBJ2-7 TRBV7-9 - CASSPTYGDIYEQYF TGTGCCAGCAGCCCCACGTACGGGGACATCTACGAGCAGTACTTC
- TRBJ2-1 TRBV5-4 - CASSLDNNEQFF TGTGCCAGCAGCTTAGATAACAATGAGCAGTTCTTC
few TRBJ2-5 TRBV6-5 - CASSYKGGRETQYF TGTGCCAGCAGTTACAAGGGAGGAAGGGAGACCCAGTACTTC
few TRBJ2-6 TRBV30 - CAWSRGANVLTF TGTGCCTGGAGTAGGGGGGCCAACGTCCTGACTTTC
few TRBJ2-1 TRBV28 TRBD1 CASSLSPSRDRADNEQFF TGTGCCAGCAGTTTATCCCCGTCAAGGGACAGGGCCGACAATGAGCAGTTCTTC